This T cell receptor (beta chain) was identified in a study of radiation and T cells in renal cell carcinoma. Study-wide results and caveats: In blood, top tumor clones expanded by 2 weeks, shrinking by 4.

The germline V gene has CDR1 KGHSH and CDR2 LQKENI. V lost 2 bases, J lost 5 bases, and 8 bases stayed unmatched. The CDR3 length is 15 residues. As for this clone: No antigen is known for it.

This sample's time point: blood 2 weeks post-SBRT. Treatment given: 15 Gy SBRT to primary tumor, nephrectomy 4 weeks later. Radiation-treated patients gave blood at baseline, week 2 and week 4. Clear cell pathology was present in this patient's renal cell carcinoma. TCRdb's table, derived via immunoSEQ multiplex PCR, lists solely in-frame clones and lacks some. The sample has roughly 78,000 clones, roughly 87% seen once. Material: blood, obtained from a patient whose treatment included radiotherapy and nephrectomy. The origin of this receptor is a man between 60 and 70 years old with renal cell carcinoma. The rearrangement uses TRBV18 and TRBJ2-5; 7 nucleotides align to TRBD2. CDR3 sequence (DNA): TGTGCCAGCTCACCAAATCCGGGGGGTGACGAGACCCAGTACTTC. Translating gives CASSPNPGGDETQYF.